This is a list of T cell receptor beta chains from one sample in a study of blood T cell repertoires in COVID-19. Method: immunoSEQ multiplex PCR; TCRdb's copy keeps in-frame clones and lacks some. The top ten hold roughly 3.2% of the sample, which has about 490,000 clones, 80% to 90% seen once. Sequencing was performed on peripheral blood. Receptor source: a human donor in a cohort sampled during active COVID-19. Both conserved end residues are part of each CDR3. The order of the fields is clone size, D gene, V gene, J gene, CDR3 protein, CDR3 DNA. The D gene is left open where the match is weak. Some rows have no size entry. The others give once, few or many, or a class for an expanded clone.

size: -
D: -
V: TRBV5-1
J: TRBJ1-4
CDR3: CASSFRGPLDEKLFF
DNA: TGCGCCAGCAGCTTTCGAGGGCCACTCGATGAAAAACTGTTTTTT

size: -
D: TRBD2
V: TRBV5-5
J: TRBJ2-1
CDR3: CASSEGLAAYNEQFF
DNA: TGTGCCAGCAGCGAGGGACTAGCGGCTTACAATGAGCAGTTCTTC

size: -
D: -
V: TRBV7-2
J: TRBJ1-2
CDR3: CASSFSAGTSYGYTF
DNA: TGTGCCAGCAGCTTTTCCGCGGGCACCTCCTATGGCTACACCTTC

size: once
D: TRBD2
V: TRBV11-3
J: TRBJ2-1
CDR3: CASSFGTSGRVNEQFF
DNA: TGTGCCAGCAGCTTTGGGACTAGCGGGAGGGTCAATGAGCAGTTCTTC

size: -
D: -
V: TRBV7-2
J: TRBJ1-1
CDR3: CASSPGHENTEAFF
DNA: TGTGCCAGCAGCCCCGGACACGAGAACACTGAAGCTTTCTTT

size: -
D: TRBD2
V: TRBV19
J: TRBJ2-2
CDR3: CASSSLAGVITGELFF
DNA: TGTGCCAGTAGTAGCCTAGCGGGAGTCATCACCGGGGAGCTGTTTTTT

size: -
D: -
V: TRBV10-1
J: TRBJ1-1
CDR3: CASSGQNTEAFF
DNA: TGCGCCAGCAGTGGACAGAACACTGAAGCTTTCTTT

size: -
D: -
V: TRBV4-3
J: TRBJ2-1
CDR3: CASSQDPEAGLYNEQFF
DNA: TGCGCCAGCAGCCAAGACCCCGAGGCGGGCCTCTACAATGAGCAGTTCTTC

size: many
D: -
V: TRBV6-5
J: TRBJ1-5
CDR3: CASQGGGNQPQHF
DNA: TGTGCCAGTCAGGGAGGGGGCAATCAGCCCCAGCATTTT

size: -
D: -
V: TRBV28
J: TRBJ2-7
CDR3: CASSFNRVGYEQYF
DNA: TGTGCCAGCAGTTTCAACAGGGTGGGATACGAGCAGTACTTC

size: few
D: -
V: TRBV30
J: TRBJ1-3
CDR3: CAFQTGRSGNTIYF
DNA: TGTGCCTTCCAGACAGGAAGATCTGGAAACACCATATATTTT

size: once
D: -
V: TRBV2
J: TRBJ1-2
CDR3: CASSLIPNYGYTF
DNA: TGTGCCAGCAGCCTAATTCCGAACTATGGCTACACCTTC

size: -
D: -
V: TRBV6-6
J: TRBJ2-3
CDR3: CASSPPQGPSTDTQYF
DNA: TGTGCCAGCAGTCCCCCCCAGGGCCCTAGCACAGATACGCAGTATTTT

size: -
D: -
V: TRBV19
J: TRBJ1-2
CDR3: CASSVREFKGYTF
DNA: TGTGCCAGTAGCGTCCGGGAGTTTAAAGGCTACACCTTC

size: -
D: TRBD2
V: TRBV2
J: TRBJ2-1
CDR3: CASSGDYLNEQFF
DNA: TGTGCCAGCAGCGGGGACTACCTAAATGAGCAGTTCTTC

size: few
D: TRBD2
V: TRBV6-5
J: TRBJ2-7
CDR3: CASFKSGGGEQYF
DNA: TGTGCCAGCTTCAAAAGCGGGGGTGGCGAGCAGTACTTC

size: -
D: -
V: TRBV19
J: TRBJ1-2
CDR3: CASSIEVPGMSGYTF
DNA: TGTGCCAGTAGTATAGAGGTGCCAGGGATGAGCGGCTACACCTTC

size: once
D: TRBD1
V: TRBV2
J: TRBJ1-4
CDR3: CASTGDRIYEKLFF
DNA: TGTGCCAGCACAGGGGACAGAATATACGAAAAACTGTTTTTT

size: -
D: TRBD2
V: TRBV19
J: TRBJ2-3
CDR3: CASSSSGTSGGPSTDTQYF
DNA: TGTGCCAGTAGTTCGTCCGGGACTAGCGGAGGACCCAGCACAGATACGCAGTATTTT

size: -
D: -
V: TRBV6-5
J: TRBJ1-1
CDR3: CASYTGLVSTEAFF
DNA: TGTGCCAGTTATACAGGGTTGGTAAGCACTGAAGCTTTCTTT

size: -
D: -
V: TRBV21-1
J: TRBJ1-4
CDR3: CASSKRVRPEKLFF
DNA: TGTGCCAGCAGCAAACGGGTCAGACCGGAAAAACTGTTTTTT

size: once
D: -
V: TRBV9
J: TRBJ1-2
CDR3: CASSVDPVIGGYTF
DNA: TGTGCCAGCAGCGTAGATCCGGTCATCGGGGGCTACACCTTC

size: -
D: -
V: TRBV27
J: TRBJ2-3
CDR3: CASSRLSVWGAGASTDTQYF
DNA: TGTGCCAGCAGTCGACTCTCTGTCTGGGGGGCGGGGGCTAGCACAGATACGCAGTATTTT

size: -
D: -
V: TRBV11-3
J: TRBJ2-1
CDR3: CASSLGSVLAGGNEQFF
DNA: TGTGCCAGCAGCTTAGGGTCGGTGCTAGCCGGTGGGAATGAGCAGTTCTTC

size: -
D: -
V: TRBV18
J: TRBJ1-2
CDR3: CASSPREGDYGYTF
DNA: TGTGCCAGCTCACCGAGGGAAGGCGACTATGGCTACACCTTC

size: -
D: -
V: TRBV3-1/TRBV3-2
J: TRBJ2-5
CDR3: CASSQENRRIGETQYF
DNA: TGTGCCAGCAGCCAAGAAAACCGTCGAATCGGGGAGACCCAGTACTTC

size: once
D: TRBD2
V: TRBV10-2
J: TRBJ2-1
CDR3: CASSRTSGYNEQFF
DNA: TGCGCCAGCAGCCGGACTAGCGGTTACAATGAGCAGTTCTTC

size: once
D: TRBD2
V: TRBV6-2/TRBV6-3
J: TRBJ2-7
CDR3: CASSYSARWTSGRRMVYEQYF
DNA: TGTGCCAGCAGTTACTCCGCCCGTTGGACTAGCGGGAGGCGGATGGTCTACGAGCAGTACTTC

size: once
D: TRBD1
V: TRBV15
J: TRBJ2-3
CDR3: CATSKPISGLGTGDVDTQYF
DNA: TGTGCCACCAGCAAGCCTATAAGCGGCCTCGGGACAGGGGACGTGGATACGCAGTATTTT

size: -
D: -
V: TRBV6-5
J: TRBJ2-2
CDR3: CASRTSAGELFF
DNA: TGTGCCAGCAGAACCTCAGCCGGGGAGCTGTTTTTT

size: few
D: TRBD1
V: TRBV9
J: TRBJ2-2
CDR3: CASSVYLDRGTGELFF
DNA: TGTGCCAGCAGCGTATACTTGGACAGGGGGACCGGGGAGCTGTTTTTT

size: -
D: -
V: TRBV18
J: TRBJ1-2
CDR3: CASSPTTAPIGTF
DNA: TGTGCCAGCTCACCCACGACAGCTCCTATCGGGACCTTC

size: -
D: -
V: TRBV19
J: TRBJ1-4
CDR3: CASHTQVGEKLFF
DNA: TGTGCCAGCCACACCCAGGTTGGTGAAAAACTGTTTTTT

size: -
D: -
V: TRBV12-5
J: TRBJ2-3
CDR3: CASGFGSAGVDTQYF
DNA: TGTGCTAGTGGTTTCGGATCCGCTGGAGTAGATACGCAGTATTTT

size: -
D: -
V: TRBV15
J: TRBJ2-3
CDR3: CATSRERGRTDTQYF
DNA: TGTGCCACCAGCAGAGAGCGGGGTCGCACAGATACGCAGTATTTT

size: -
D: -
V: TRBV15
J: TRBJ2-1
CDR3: CATSREGLTIDEQFF
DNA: TGTGCCACCAGCAGAGAGGGACTTACTATCGATGAGCAGTTCTTC

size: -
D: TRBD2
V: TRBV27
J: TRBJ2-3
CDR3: CASSGTSGRLRGTDTQYF
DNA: TGTGCCAGCTCCGGGACTAGCGGGAGATTAAGGGGCACAGATACGCAGTATTTT

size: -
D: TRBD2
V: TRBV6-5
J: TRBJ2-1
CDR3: CASSKTSGGNNEQFF
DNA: TGTGCCAGCAGCAAGACTAGCGGGGGAAACAATGAGCAGTTCTTC

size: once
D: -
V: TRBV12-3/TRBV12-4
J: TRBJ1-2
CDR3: CASTFGGGYGYTF
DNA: TGTGCCAGCACCTTCGGGGGGGGCTATGGCTACACCTTC

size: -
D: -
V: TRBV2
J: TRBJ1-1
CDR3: CASRGDSTEAFF
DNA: TGTGCCAGCAGAGGGGATAGCACTGAAGCTTTCTTT

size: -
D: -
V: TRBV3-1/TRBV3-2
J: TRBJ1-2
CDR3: CASSQWDTRRGYTF
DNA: TGTGCCAGCAGCCAATGGGACACCCGCAGGGGCTACACCTTC